The 26 T cell receptor beta chains reported below all come from one sample, sequenced in a study of regulatory T cells in long-lasting Graves disease. Time point denoted: newly diagnosed GD, antithyroid drugs for less than 3 months. The authors made the TCR library using RNA they extracted from PBMCs. Both iRepertoire HTBI primers and Arm-PCR of CDR3 regions were used to build the TCR beta libraries. TCRdb reprocessed the multiplex PCR reads with MiXCR, giving one entry per CDR3 protein. The sample contains more than 350,000 distinct CDR3 sequences, 14% to 15% of which appear only once. These sequences were also reported in another study, on T cells in Graves' hyperthyroidism and ophthalmopathy.

The sample was peripheral blood mononuclear cells (PBMCs), taken at new diagnosis, from a patient treated with antithyroid drugs. Source of these receptors: a woman aged 25 to 39 with Graves disease.

This clonotype was recorded at least ten times. This sequence joins TRBV12-3 or TRBV12-4 and TRBJ2-1; no firm D call. The CDR3 loop spans 13 amino acids. V lost 5 bases, J lost 5 bases, and 10 bases lay in between. The CDR3 loop is CASSLRGDNEQFF. The CDR3 region has the DNA TGTGCCAGCAGTCTGCGTGGGGACAATGAGCAGTTCTTC.

This clonotype was seen only a few times. The chain combines TRBV2 with TRBJ1-2, with TRBD1 as a possible D gene (5 bases). The CDR3 sequence is 14 residues long. V shed 6 bases and J shed 1 base, with 12 bases lying between them. CDR1 is SNHLY, CDR2 FYNNEI, per germline. The CDR3 loop is CASRGTAFNYGYTF. The CDR3 coding sequence is TGTGCCAGCAGGGGGACCGCGTTTAACTATGGCTACACCTTC.

This clonotype was seen repeatedly, ten times or more. The genes are TRBV4-1 and TRBJ2-1; D gene unclear. The CDR3 covers 14 residues. Trimming pared 1 base from V and 1 base from J, leaving 5 bases between. Germline assignment: CDR1 MGHRA and CDR2 YSYEKL. For the CDR3, the DNA is TGCGCCAGCAGCCAAGGATTTTCCTACAATGAGCAGTTCTTC. Translated: CASSQGFSYNEQFF.

The sample holds many counts of this clonotype. The chain joins TRBV6-1 to TRBJ1-5; 7 bases line up with TRBD1. V lost 4 bases, J lost 7 bases, and 13 bases stayed unmatched. Germline loops: CDR1 MNHNS, CDR2 SASEGT. CDR3 size: 16 residues. The CDR3 region is CASSGSPPGGGQPQHF. CDR3 DNA sequence: TGTGCCAGCAGTGGCTCACCTCCAGGGGGTGGGCAGCCCCAGCATTTT.

This clonotype occurred a few times. This chain links TRBV25-1 with TRBJ1-1; tentative D call: TRBD1 (6 bases). Germline assignment: CDR1 MGHDK and CDR2 SYGVNS. This CDR3 has 16 amino acids. The V end was cut by 0 bases, the J end by 5 bases, with 16 bases between. The CDR3: CASSEYLRGGGTEAFF. In DNA form, the CDR3 reads TGTGCCAGCAGTGAATATCTTCGGGGGGGCGGGACTGAAGCTTTCTTT.

V gene TRBV24-1 combines with J gene TRBJ2-3; D call uncertain. The CDR3 sequence is 13 residues long. V was cut by 10 bases and J by 1 base, with 11 bases left in between. The germline V gene encodes CDR1 KGHDR and CDR2 SFDVKD. The CDR3 loop is CATPGGRTDTQYF. The DNA for the CDR3 is TGTGCCACGCCGGGTGGACGCACAGATACGCAGTATTTT.

The table lists this clonotype with many counts. The rearrangement joins TRBV20-1 to TRBJ2-7; TRBD2 agrees at 11 bases. Unmatched junction bases numbered 6, after V lost 0 bases and J lost 2 bases. The CDR3 sequence is 16 residues long. The V gene's germline CDR1 is DFQATT and CDR2 SNEGSKA (reference sequence). In nucleotides, the CDR3 is TGCAGTGCTAGAGATAGCGGGAGGGCCTCGCCCTACGAGCAGTACTTC. As protein: CSARDSGRASPYEQYF.

This clonotype was seen at least ten times. The chain employs TRBV30 and TRBJ2-3; 7 bases align to TRBD1. Germline V gene data show CDR1 as GTSNPN and CDR2 as SVGIG (reference sequence). Trimming cost V 8 bases and J 2 bases; bases outside gene matches: 4. The CDR3 spans 12 residues. The CDR3 protein is CARDRVTDTQYF. The CDR3 DNA reads as TGTGCCAGAGACAGGGTCACAGATACGCAGTATTTT.

This clonotype was observed many times. The chain combines TRBV6-1 with TRBJ2-7, with D possibly being TRBD2 (6 bases). The CDR3 sequence is 17 residues long. Trimming left V 8 bases short and J 1 base short, with 24 bases between. Per the germline V gene, CDR1 is MNHNS and CDR2 is SASEGT. The CDR3 reads CASSLITGTSRSYEQYF. CDR3 DNA: TGTGCCAGCTCCCTGATCACGGGCACTAGCAGATCCTACGAGCAGTACTTC.

V is TRBV19 and J is TRBJ2-1; 9 bases are shared with TRBD2. V was clipped by 4 bases and J by 0 bases; unmatched bases: 4. This CDR3 spans 16 amino acids. Germline V gene data show CDR1 as LNHDA and CDR2 as SQIVND (reference sequence). The CDR3 region is CASSTYSGSSYNEQFF. Here the CDR3 DNA reads TGTGCCAGTAGTACATATAGCGGGAGCTCCTACAATGAGCAGTTCTTC. Combining the CDR3 with reference TRBV19 and TRBJ2-1 gives the whole variable domain DGGITQSPKYLFRKEGQNVTLSCEQNLNHDAMYWYRQDPGQGLRLIYYSQIVNDFQKGDIAEGYSVSREKKESFPLTVTSAQKNPTAFYLCASSTYSGSSYNEQFFGPGTRLTVL.

The chain combines TRBV20-1 with TRBJ1-5, with a weak D call TRBD1 (5 bases). Germline V CDR1 and CDR2: DFQATT, SNEGSKA (reference sequence). The ends were cut back, 5 bases at V and 1 base at J, with 18 bases in the middle. The CDR3 runs 16 residues. The CDR3 reads CSAEAYVGVSNQPQHF. In DNA, the CDR3 is TGCAGTGCTGAAGCCTACGTGGGGGTCAGCAATCAGCCCCAGCATTTT.

The table lists this clonotype with a few counts. V and J are TRBV29-1 and TRBJ1-2, with no clear D. This CDR3 has 12 residues. The V gene's germline CDR1 is SQVTM and CDR2 ANQGSEA. Trimming removed 2 bases from V and 8 bases from J, with 12 bases in between. CDR3 sequence reads: CSVEPGTGGYTF. In nucleotides, the CDR3 is TGCAGCGTTGAACCGGGAACTGGAGGCTACACCTTC. The full variable domain, completed using reference TRBV29-1 and TRBJ1-2, is SAVISQKPSRDICQRGTSLTIQCQVDSQVTMMFWYRQQPGQSLTLIATANQGSEATYESGFVIDKFPISRPNLTFSTLTVSNMSPEDSSIYLCSVEPGTGGYTFGSGTRLTVV.

In this sample, this clonotype turned up many times. The rearrangement joins TRBV20-1 to TRBJ2-1, with 11 bases identical to TRBD2. The CDR3 spans 15 residues. Germline V gene data show CDR1 as DFQATT and CDR2 as SNEGSKA (reference sequence). The V segment lost 3 bases and the J segment 8 bases; nucleotides outside the gene matches: 9. In nucleotides, the CDR3 is TGCAGTGCTAGTGCTACTAGCGGGAGTTCACATGAGCAGTTCTTC. Encoded protein: CSASATSGSSHEQFF.

This clonotype occurred many times. This chain connects TRBV13 to TRBJ2-3; D may be TRBD2 (5 bases). V gave up 5 bases and J gave up 3 bases, with 15 bases separating them. The CDR3 has 15 residues. Germline V gene data show CDR1 as PRHDT and CDR2 as FYEKMQ (reference sequence). The CDR3 DNA follows: TGTGCCAGCAGCCCCTACAGCGGTTTGACAGATACGCAGTATTTT. Protein sequence: CASSPYSGLTDTQYF.

This clonotype has at least ten counts. The chain uses TRBV11-2 and TRBJ2-1; 10 positions agree with TRBD2. V gave up 5 bases and J gave up 7 bases; unmatched junction bases: 11. This CDR3 spans 16 amino acids. Germline lookup yields CDR1 SGHAT and CDR2 FQNNGV. The CDR3 DNA reads as TGTGCCAGCAGCCCTCTAGCGGGAGCGGCGTTGAATGAGCAGTTCTTC. Translation gives CASSPLAGAALNEQFF.

The table lists this clonotype with many counts. The chain links TRBV11-2 to TRBJ1-1, with a possible D match to TRBD1 (6 bases). CDR1 SGHAT and CDR2 FQNNGV come from the germline V gene. The CDR3 is made up of 14 amino acids. Trimming stripped 2 bases from V and 6 bases from J, with 13 bases between. Here the CDR3 reads CASSLPQGTSEAFF. DNA for the CDR3: TGTGCCAGCAGCTTACCCCAGGGGACCTCTGAAGCTTTCTTT.

This clonotype came up many times. CDR3 bases: TGTGCCAGCAGGTACCGGGACACTCATCGATATGGCTACACCTTC. This encodes CASRYRDTHRYGYTF. The V gene is TRBV2, the J gene TRBJ1-2; a possible D gene is TRBD1 (6 bases). CDR1 SNHLY and CDR2 FYNNEI come from the germline V gene. The CDR3 runs to 15 residues. V was clipped by 6 bases and J by 5 bases, with 19 bases between them.

The J gene is TRBJ2-6, the V gene TRBV7-3; 7 nucleotides agree with TRBD1. The CDR3 loop spans 17 amino acids. The V and J ends lost 3 bases and 1 base, in that order; junction bases with no gene match: 6. CDR1 is SGHTA and CDR2 is FQGTGA in the germline V gene. The CDR3 here is CASSLTGRSSGANVLTF. For the CDR3, the DNA is TGTGCCAGCAGCTTGACAGGGAGAAGTTCTGGGGCCAACGTCCTGACTTTC. Supplemented by reference TRBV7-3 and TRBJ2-6, the full variable domain reads GAGVSQTPSNKVTEKGKYVELRCDPISGHTALYWYRQSLGQGPEFLIYFQGTGAADDSGLPNDRFFAVRPEGSVSTLKIQRTERGDSAVYLCASSLTGRSSGANVLTFGAGSRLTVL.

This clonotype has ten or more counts. V is TRBV20-1 and J is TRBJ2-5; D is possibly TRBD2 (5 bases). V was shortened by 7 bases and J by 1 base, with 13 bases between the two germline ends. This CDR3 is 13 amino acids long. The V gene's germline CDR1 is DFQATT and CDR2 SNEGSKA (reference sequence). CDR3 protein: CSGGSGFQETQYF. The CDR3 coding sequence is TGCAGTGGAGGGAGCGGTTTCCAAGAGACCCAGTACTTC.

Worth noting for this clonotype: An end of the junction differs from the germline gene, which may be a read error. V and J are TRBV11-2 and TRBJ2-3; the D gene is possibly TRBD2 (6 bases). CDR3 length equals 13 residues. Germline lookup yields CDR1 SGHAT and CDR2 FQNNGV. The CDR3: CASSQDRWGVRDF. CDR3 bases: TGTGCCAGCAGCCAAGATAGGTGGGGGGTCCGAGATTTT.

This clonotype appeared many times. The rearrangement joins TRBV4-2 to TRBJ1-2; no clear D gene. The V gene lost 1 base and the J gene lost 5 bases, with 14 bases spanning the gap. Germline-derived CDR1 and CDR2 are LGHNA and YNFKEQ. CDR3 size: 15 residues. Written as DNA, the CDR3 is TGTGCCAGCAGCCAAGCTCTACAGAGCCCTTATGGCTACACCTTC. It translates to CASSQALQSPYGYTF.

In its sample, this clonotype was seen many times. The rearrangement uses TRBV11-3 and TRBJ1-1; possible D gene TRBD1, 6 bases. The CDR3 is made up of 13 amino acids. The V end was cut by 5 bases, the J end by 12 bases, with 19 bases between. Germline CDR1 reads SGHNT; CDR2 reads YENEEA. Written as DNA, the CDR3 is TGTGCCAGCAGCAAAGGACAGCAAGGGGAGACTTTCTTT. Encoded protein: CASSKGQQGETFF.

The chain carries TRBV19 and TRBJ2-2; 9 bases fit TRBD1. Germline V gene data show CDR1 as LNHDA and CDR2 as SQIVND (reference sequence). CDR3 length equals 14 residues. The J segment lost 3 bases and the V segment lost 7 bases, leaving 3 bases of the junction unmatched. CDR3 region: CASTGQGHTGELFF. The CDR3 DNA follows: TGTGCCAGTACTGGACAGGGGCACACCGGGGAGCTGTTTTTT.

To note about this clonotype: A much larger clone is a single base away; this may be a read error. This chain joins TRBV24-1 and TRBJ2-7; 8 nucleotides line up with TRBD2. The CDR3 loop spans 14 amino acids. Germline CDR1 and CDR2: KGHDR and SFDVKD. The ends lost 3 bases at V and 6 bases at J; junction bases unmatched: 6. DNA of the CDR3: TGTGCCACCAGTGATCCCGGGACTAGTGGCGAGCAGTACTTC. Translation gives CATSDPGTSGEQYF.

This clonotype was observed at least ten times. V gene TRBV7-9 combines with J gene TRBJ2-1, with 9 bases fitting TRBD1. CDR3 length equals 17 residues. Germline lookup yields CDR1 SEHNR and CDR2 FQNEAQ (reference sequence). J gave up 2 bases and V 4 bases, and 9 bases lay outside the gene matches. CDR3 sequence reads: CASSSMTGGEAYNEQFF. The CDR3 DNA reads TGTGCCAGCAGCTCCATGACAGGGGGAGAGGCCTACAATGAGCAGTTCTTC. The complete variable domain, with remaining parts taken from reference TRBV7-9 and TRBJ2-1, reads DTGVSQNPRHKITKRGQNVTFRCDPISEHNRLYWYRQTLGQGPEFLTYFQNEAQLEKSRLLSDRFSAERPKGSFSTLEIQRTEQGDSAMYLCASSSMTGGEAYNEQFFGPGTRLTVL.

This clonotype has a count of ten or more. The chain combines TRBV7-3 with TRBJ2-2, with TRBD2 matching over 11 bases. Trimming took 1 base from V and 0 from J; bases not matched to a gene: 4. Germline loops: CDR1 SGHTA, CDR2 FQGTGA. This CDR3 has 18 amino acids. The CDR3 sequence: CASSLIGTSGSNTGELFF. DNA for the CDR3: TGTGCCAGCAGCTTAATCGGGACTAGCGGATCGAACACCGGGGAGCTGTTTTTT.